One sample yielded the 28 T cell receptor beta chains listed below, sequenced in a study of identical twins. In TCRdb, the 5' RACE reads were re-called with MiXCR into one record per CDR3 protein. This sample has about 330,000 distinct CDR3 sequences; approximately 13% occur once, and the top ten carry just over 7%. The data were also submitted as part of a second study, on yellow fever vaccine responses in identical twins.

The source material was CD8+ T cells sorted from blood. The receptors here all came from a young woman in good health.

This chain joins TRBV29-1 and TRBJ2-7; TRBD2 matches 7 bases. V trimming: 2 bases; J trimming: 2 bases; junction bases outside the gene matches: 9. This CDR3 comprises 15 residues. Germline V gene lookup returns CDR1 SQVTM and CDR2 ANQGSEA. The CDR3 DNA sequence: TGCAGCGTTGAACAGGTCGGCCTAGCGGCCTACGAGCAGTACTTC. Translated: CSVEQVGLAAYEQYF.

This chain links TRBV6-1 with TRBJ2-3; 11 nucleotides match TRBD2. The CDR3 extends over 15 amino acids. V lost 3 bases, J lost 5 bases, and 4 bases stayed unmatched. Germline loops: CDR1 MNHNS, CDR2 SASEGT. The CDR3 protein is CASSDLAGGLDTQYF. In DNA form, the CDR3 reads TGTGCCAGCAGTGACCTAGCGGGGGGTTTAGATACGCAGTATTTT.

This chain joins TRBV4-1 and TRBJ2-3, with 10 bases fitting TRBD2. V trimming: 0 bases; J trimming: 15 bases; junction bases outside the gene matches: 6. CDR3 length: 13 amino acids. The germline CDR1 and CDR2 sequences are MGHRA and YSYEKL. This chain's CDR3 is CASSQEGSGRAYF. Written as DNA, the CDR3 is TGCGCCAGCAGCCAAGAGGGCAGCGGGAGGGCTTATTTT.

This clonotype has a handful of counts. The rearrangement links TRBV11-2 to TRBJ2-3, with TRBD2 matching 11 bases. Germline CDR1 SGHAT, CDR2 FQNNGV. The J segment lost 3 bases and the V segment lost 4 bases, leaving 12 bases of the junction unmatched. The CDR3 covers 18 residues. This CDR3 reads CASSSLPLAGVGTDTQYF. The CDR3 DNA reads as TGTGCCAGCAGCTCACTCCCACTAGCGGGAGTGGGGACAGATACGCAGTATTTT.

This clonotype occurred a few times. V is TRBV2 and J is TRBJ2-5; perhaps TRBD1 as D (5 bases). Trimming cost V 6 bases and J 0 bases, with 8 bases left between them. CDR1 and CDR2 (germline): SNHLY, FYNNEI. This CDR3 region has 13 residues. This CDR3 is CASRPTDQETQYF. The CDR3 coding sequence is TGTGCCAGCAGACCGACAGACCAAGAGACCCAGTACTTC.

The chain combines TRBV2 with TRBJ2-1; D unclear. Germline loops: CDR1 SNHLY, CDR2 FYNNEI. The CDR3 has 14 residues. V lost 10 bases to trimming and J lost 8 bases, with 21 bases between them. CDR3 loop: CAIQPGSRRDEQFF. In nucleotides, the CDR3 is TGTGCCATCCAACCCGGGTCCCGACGCGATGAGCAGTTCTTC.

The chain couples TRBV7-2 to TRBJ1-5, with TRBD1 identical over 7 bases. Trimming took 5 bases from V and 2 from J; bases not matched to a gene: 6. The CDR3 is 15 residues long. The germline V gene has CDR1 SGHTA and CDR2 FQGNSA. CDR3 in DNA: TGTGCCAGCAGCCGAGTTGGGACAGGCAATCAGCCCCAGCATTTT. Translation gives CASSRVGTGNQPQHF.

This clonotype occurred a few times. The chain uses TRBV12-5 and TRBJ2-1; 10 nucleotides align to TRBD2. Germline CDR1 LGHNT, CDR2 FRNRAP. Germline trimming cut 0 bases from V and 6 bases from J; bases unmatched to any gene: 14. The CDR3 spans 19 residues. The CDR3 sequence is CASGLVRGVGTSAFNEQFF. The CDR3 DNA reads TGTGCTAGTGGTTTGGTACGGGGGGTGGGGACTAGCGCCTTCAATGAGCAGTTCTTC.

The CDR3 loop is CASRPLTWFGYNEQFF. CDR3 coding DNA: TGTGCCAGCAGACCGCTGACCTGGTTTGGCTACAATGAGCAGTTCTTC. The V call is TRBV7-9, the J call TRBJ2-1; D remains ambiguous. In germline, CDR1 is SEHNR, CDR2 FQNEAQ (reference sequence). The CDR3 is made up of 16 amino acids. V was trimmed by 6 bases and J by 3 bases, leaving 18 bases between them.

This clonotype was detected ten times or more. This chain links TRBV28 with TRBJ2-1, with a possible D match to TRBD1 (6 bases). V lost 0 bases to trimming and J lost 3 bases, with 9 bases between them. This CDR3 spans 15 amino acids. CDR1 is MDHEN and CDR2 is SYDVKM in the germline V gene. CDR3 region: CASSLWDSFYNEQFF. CDR3 in DNA: TGTGCCAGCAGTTTATGGGACAGCTTCTACAATGAGCAGTTCTTC.

The gene calls are TRBV28 and TRBJ2-2, with 9 bases identical to TRBD1. This CDR3 is built from 15 residues. CDR1 MDHEN and CDR2 SYDVKM come from the germline V gene. V shed 6 bases and J 4 bases; nucleotides not matched to a gene: 6. The CDR3 here is CASSLGDRVTGELFF. The CDR3 DNA reads as TGTGCCAGCAGCCTGGGGGACAGGGTCACCGGGGAGCTGTTTTTT.

V and J are TRBV6-1 and TRBJ1-5, with D perhaps TRBD1 (5 bases). This CDR3 region has 14 residues. The V gene lost 4 bases and the J gene lost 3 bases, with 10 bases spanning the gap. The V gene's germline CDR1 is MNHNS and CDR2 SASEGT. The CDR3 bases are TGTGCCAGCAGTGGGGAAGGGGTCAATCAGCCCCAGCATTTT. Translated: CASSGEGVNQPQHF.

The CDR3 coding sequence is TGTGCCAGCAGATTGGACAGCTCCTATAATTCACCCCTCCACTTT. Translated, it gives CASRLDSSYNSPLHF. The V and J genes are TRBV7-9 and TRBJ1-6, with D perhaps matching TRBD1 (6 bases). Trimming took off 6 bases at V and 0 bases at J, with 9 bases between the two ends. Germline V gene data show CDR1 as SEHNR and CDR2 as FQNEAQ (reference sequence). The CDR3 has 15 amino acids.

On this clonotype itself: This may stem from a read error, because a much larger clone lies one nucleotide away. The CDR3 ends on some other residue instead of the conserved phenylalanine or tryptophan, so this is likely a read error. V and J are TRBV27 and TRBJ2-7; D not certain. This CDR3 contains 10 residues. From germline, CDR1 is MNHEY and CDR2 SMNVEV (reference sequence). Trimming took 2 bases from V and 7 from J, leaving 3 bases between them. CDR3 region: CASSLREQYY. The CDR3, as DNA: TGTGCCAGCAGTTTAAGGGAGCAGTACTAC.

The chain employs TRBV7-6 and TRBJ2-1; maybe TRBD2 (7 bases). V lost 5 bases and J 5 bases, leaving 16 bases between the germline ends. The length of the CDR3 is 15 residues. Looked up from germline, CDR1 is SGHVS and CDR2 is FNYEAQ. In nucleotides, the CDR3 is TGTGCCAGCAGCCGGGGGCTAGCGGAACACAATGAGCAGTTCTTC. This encodes CASSRGLAEHNEQFF.

The table lists this clonotype with a few counts. The rearrangement joins TRBV20-1 to TRBJ2-5; TRBD2 matches 9 bases. J lost 2 bases, V lost 6 bases, and 7 bases had no gene match. This CDR3 region has 14 residues. Germline lookup yields CDR1 DFQATT and CDR2 SNEGSKA (reference sequence). CDR3: CSARTSVWQETQYF. The CDR3 DNA is TGCAGTGCCCGGACTAGCGTGTGGCAAGAGACCCAGTACTTC.

The chain has TRBV7-6 and TRBJ2-1; 9 bases are shared with TRBD2. The V gene end was trimmed by 5 bases and the J gene end by 5 bases; junction bases not matched to a gene: 10. This CDR3 has 16 amino acids. Germline V gives CDR1 SGHVS, CDR2 FNYEAQ. CDR3 in DNA: TGTGCCAGCAGCCCGCACCTAGCGGGGTCGAACAATGAGCAGTTCTTC. The encoded protein is CASSPHLAGSNNEQFF.

This clonotype was picked up a small number of times. The chain carries TRBV2 and TRBJ2-7; D gene ambiguous. The CDR3 spans 16 residues. Per germline, CDR1 SNHLY and CDR2 FYNNEI. V shed 5 bases and J shed 1 base, with 18 bases lying between them. The DNA of the CDR3 is TGTGCCAGCAGTCCCCGAGGTGGGTACAAGTCCTACGAGCAGTACTTC. Amino acid sequence: CASSPRGGYKSYEQYF.

The chain's CDR3 is CATSRSRDAGVADTQYF. CDR3 coding DNA: TGTGCCACCAGCCGATCCCGGGACGCAGGGGTGGCAGATACGCAGTATTTT. The rearrangement uses TRBV15 and TRBJ2-3; D possibly corresponds to TRBD1 (6 bases). The CDR3 length is 17 residues. Germline assignment: CDR1 LNHNV and CDR2 YYDKDF (reference sequence). V was trimmed by 5 bases and J by 4 bases, leaving 22 bases between them.

V is TRBV25-1 and J is TRBJ2-3; 9 nucleotides align to TRBD2. J lost 2 bases, V lost 2 bases, and 5 bases had no gene match. This CDR3 has 16 residues. From germline, CDR1 is MGHDK and CDR2 SYGVNS. CDR3 coding DNA: TGTGCCAGCAGTGAAGAGGCTAGCGGGGCCACAGATACGCAGTATTTT. Protein product: CASSEEASGATDTQYF.

This clonotype was found a few times. V and J are TRBV12-3 or TRBV12-4 and TRBJ1-1, with TRBD1 matching over 7 bases. With V trimmed by 5 bases and J by 0 bases, 12 bases remained unmatched. The CDR3 contains 17 residues. The CDR3 coding sequence is TGTGCCAGCAGTCCCCCAAACAGGGGCGGCCTGAACACTGAAGCTTTCTTT. Encoded protein: CASSPPNRGGLNTEAFF.

The table lists this clonotype with a few counts. The rearrangement uses TRBV15 and TRBJ2-1; 8 positions agree with TRBD2. The CDR3 is 13 residues long. Per the germline V gene, CDR1 is LNHNV and CDR2 is YYDKDF (reference sequence). Unmatched junction bases numbered 3, after V lost 3 bases and J lost 8 bases. The CDR3 reads CATSSGRVDEQFF. For the CDR3, the DNA is TGTGCCACCAGCAGCGGGAGGGTGGATGAGCAGTTCTTC.

There are a few counts of this clonotype. CDR3 residues: CASSPEYGPGTDTQYF. Written as DNA, the CDR3 is TGTGCCAGCTCACCAGAGTATGGACCCGGCACAGATACGCAGTATTTT. The chain carries TRBV18 and TRBJ2-3; unclear D gene. Trimming stripped 2 bases from V and 1 base from J, with 13 bases between. Looked up from germline, CDR1 is KGHSH and CDR2 is LQKENI. The CDR3 loop spans 16 amino acids.

There are a few counts of this clonotype. V is TRBV10-3 and J is TRBJ2-3; D call uncertain. V was trimmed by 4 bases and J by 4 bases, leaving 21 bases between them. Germline V gene sequence: CDR1 ENHRY, CDR2 SYGVKD. This CDR3 has 17 residues. This CDR3 is CAISGPDASLPADTQYF. The DNA of the CDR3 is TGTGCCATCAGTGGACCTGATGCCAGCCTTCCAGCAGATACGCAGTATTTT.

This chain connects TRBV15 to TRBJ2-1, with 7 positions matching TRBD2. The CDR3 runs to 15 residues. CDR1 is LNHNV, CDR2 YYDKDF, per germline (reference sequence). V lost 4 bases and J lost 1; bases outside the gene matches: 4. CDR3 amino acids: CATSTSGTSYNEQFF. The CDR3 DNA reads as TGTGCCACCAGCACTAGCGGAACGTCCTACAATGAGCAGTTCTTC. The complete variable domain, with remaining parts taken from reference TRBV15 and TRBJ2-1, reads DAMVIQNPRYQVTQFGKPVTLSCSQTLNHNVMYWYQQKSSQAPKLLFHYYDKDFNNEADTPDNFQSRRPNTSFCFLDIRSPGLGDTAMYLCATSTSGTSYNEQFFGPGTRLTVL.

This clonotype was counted only a few times. The genes are TRBV7-2 and TRBJ2-1; possibly TRBD1 for D (5 bases). This CDR3 spans 12 amino acids. Trimming removed 6 bases from V and 10 bases from J, with 13 bases in between. In germline, CDR1 is SGHTA, CDR2 FQGNSA. CDR3 loop: CASRDSFEEQFF. For the CDR3, the DNA is TGTGCCAGCAGAGACAGCTTTGAAGAGCAGTTCTTC.

In this sample, this clonotype turned up a few times. V gene TRBV7-6 combines with J gene TRBJ2-1; the D gene is possibly TRBD2 (6 bases). Germline lookup yields CDR1 SGHVS and CDR2 FNYEAQ. V gave up 5 bases and J gave up 8 bases, with 25 bases separating them. CDR3 length equals 17 residues. Here the CDR3 reads CASSHGPSAEWLDEQFF. In DNA, the CDR3 is TGTGCCAGCAGCCACGGGCCTAGCGCGGAATGGTTGGATGAGCAGTTCTTC.

This sequence joins TRBV7-9 and TRBJ2-1, with 7 bases lining up with TRBD1. J was trimmed by 5 bases and V by 4 bases; bases with no gene match: 8. This CDR3 has 15 residues. CDR1 and CDR2 from the germline V gene are SEHNR and FQNEAQ (reference sequence). The CDR3 nucleotides are TGTGCCAGCAGCTCGACGGGACAGAGGAACAATGAGCAGTTCTTC. Translating it yields CASSSTGQRNNEQFF. Together with reference TRBV7-9 and TRBJ2-1, the CDR3 gives the full variable domain: DTGVSQNPRHKITKRGQNVTFRCDPISEHNRLYWYRQTLGQGPEFLTYFQNEAQLEKSRLLSDRFSAERPKGSFSTLEIQRTEQGDSAMYLCASSSTGQRNNEQFFGPGTRLTVL.